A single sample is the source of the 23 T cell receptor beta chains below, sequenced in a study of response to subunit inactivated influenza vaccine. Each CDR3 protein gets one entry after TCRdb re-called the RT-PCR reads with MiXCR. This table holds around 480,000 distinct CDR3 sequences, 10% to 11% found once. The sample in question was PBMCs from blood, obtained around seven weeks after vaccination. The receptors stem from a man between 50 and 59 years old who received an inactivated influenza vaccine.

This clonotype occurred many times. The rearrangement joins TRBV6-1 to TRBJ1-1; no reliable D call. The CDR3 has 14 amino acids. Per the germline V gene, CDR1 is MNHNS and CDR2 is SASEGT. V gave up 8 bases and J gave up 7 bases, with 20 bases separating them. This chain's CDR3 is CASASGVVVGEAFF. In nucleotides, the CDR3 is TGTGCCAGCGCGTCCGGGGTTGTGGTAGGTGAAGCTTTCTTT.

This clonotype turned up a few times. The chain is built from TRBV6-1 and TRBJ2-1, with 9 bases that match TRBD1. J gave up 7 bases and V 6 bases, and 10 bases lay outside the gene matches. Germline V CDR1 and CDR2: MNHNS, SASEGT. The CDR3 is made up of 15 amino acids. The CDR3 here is CASRNPGQGLNEQFF. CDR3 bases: TGTGCCAGCAGGAACCCGGGACAGGGTTTGAATGAGCAGTTCTTC.

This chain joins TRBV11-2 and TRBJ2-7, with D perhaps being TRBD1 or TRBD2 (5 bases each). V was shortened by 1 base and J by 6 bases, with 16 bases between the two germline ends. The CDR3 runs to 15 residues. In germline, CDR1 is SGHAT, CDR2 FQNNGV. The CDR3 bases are TGTGCCAGCAGCTTAGCGTCCCAGGGAGCCTTCGAGCAGTACTTC. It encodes CASSLASQGAFEQYF.

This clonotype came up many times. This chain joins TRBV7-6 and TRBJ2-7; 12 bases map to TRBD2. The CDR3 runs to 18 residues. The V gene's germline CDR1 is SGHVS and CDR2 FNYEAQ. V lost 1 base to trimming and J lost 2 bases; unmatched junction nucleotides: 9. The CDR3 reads CASSLGTSGEGSPYEQYF. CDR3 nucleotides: TGTGCCAGCAGCTTAGGGACTAGCGGGGAGGGGTCCCCCTACGAGCAGTACTTC.

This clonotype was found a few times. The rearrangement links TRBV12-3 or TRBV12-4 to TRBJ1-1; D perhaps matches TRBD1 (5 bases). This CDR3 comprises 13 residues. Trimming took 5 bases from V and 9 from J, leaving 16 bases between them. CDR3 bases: TGTGCCAGCAGTCTTCCGGGACGGTCTCAAGCTTTCTTT. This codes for CASSLPGRSQAFF.

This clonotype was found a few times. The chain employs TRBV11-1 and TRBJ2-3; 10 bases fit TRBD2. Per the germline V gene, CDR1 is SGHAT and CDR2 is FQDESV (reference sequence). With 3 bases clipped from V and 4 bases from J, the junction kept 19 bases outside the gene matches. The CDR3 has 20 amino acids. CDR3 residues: CASSFARSSGRAGAADTQYF. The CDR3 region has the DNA TGTGCCAGCAGCTTCGCCCGTTCGAGCGGGAGGGCCGGGGCAGCAGATACGCAGTATTTT.

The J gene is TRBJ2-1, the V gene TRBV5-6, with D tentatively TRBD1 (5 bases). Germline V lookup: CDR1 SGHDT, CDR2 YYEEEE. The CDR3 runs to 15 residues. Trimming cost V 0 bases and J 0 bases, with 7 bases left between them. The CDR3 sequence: CASSLAGNSYNEQFF. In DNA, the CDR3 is TGTGCCAGCAGCTTGGCAGGGAACTCCTACAATGAGCAGTTCTTC.

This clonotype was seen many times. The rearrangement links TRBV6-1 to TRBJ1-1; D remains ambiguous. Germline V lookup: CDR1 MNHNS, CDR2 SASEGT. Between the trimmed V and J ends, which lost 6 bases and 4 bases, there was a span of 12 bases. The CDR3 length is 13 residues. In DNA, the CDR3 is TGTGCCAGCAGAAAAGACTTAGGCACTGAAGCTTTCTTT. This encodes CASRKDLGTEAFF.

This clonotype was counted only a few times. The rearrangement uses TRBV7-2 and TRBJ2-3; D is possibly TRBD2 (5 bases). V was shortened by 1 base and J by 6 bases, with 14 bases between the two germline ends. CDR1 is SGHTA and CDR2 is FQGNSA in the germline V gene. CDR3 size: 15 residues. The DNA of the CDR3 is TGTGCCAGCAGCTTAGGGGCTTTGGCTAGCGATACGCAGTATTTT. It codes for CASSLGALASDTQYF.

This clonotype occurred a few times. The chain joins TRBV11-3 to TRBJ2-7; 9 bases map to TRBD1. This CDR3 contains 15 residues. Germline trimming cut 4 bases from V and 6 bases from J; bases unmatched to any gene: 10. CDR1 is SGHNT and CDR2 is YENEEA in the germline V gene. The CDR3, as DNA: TGTGCCAGCAGCTCATCCGGGACAGGGCTCGGCGAGCAGTACTTC. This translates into CASSSSGTGLGEQYF.

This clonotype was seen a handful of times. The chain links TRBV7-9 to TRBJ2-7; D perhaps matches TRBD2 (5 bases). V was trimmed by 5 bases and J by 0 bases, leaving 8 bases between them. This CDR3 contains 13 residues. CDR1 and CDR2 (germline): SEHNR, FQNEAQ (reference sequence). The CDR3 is CASSVGVSYEQYF. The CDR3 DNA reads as TGTGCCAGCAGCGTCGGGGTCTCCTACGAGCAGTACTTC.

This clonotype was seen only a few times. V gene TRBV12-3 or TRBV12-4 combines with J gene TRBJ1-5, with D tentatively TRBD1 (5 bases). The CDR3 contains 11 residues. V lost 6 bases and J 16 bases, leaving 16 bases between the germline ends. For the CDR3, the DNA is TGTGCCAGCAGCAACGACAGCTCCATACATTTT. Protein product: CASSNDSSIHF.

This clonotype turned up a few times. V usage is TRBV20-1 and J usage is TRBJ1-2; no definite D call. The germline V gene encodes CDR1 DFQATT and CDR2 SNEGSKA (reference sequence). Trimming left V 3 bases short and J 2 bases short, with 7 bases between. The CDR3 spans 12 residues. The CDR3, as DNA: TGCAGTGCTAGCCCCCTGAACTATGGCTACACCTTC. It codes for CSASPLNYGYTF.

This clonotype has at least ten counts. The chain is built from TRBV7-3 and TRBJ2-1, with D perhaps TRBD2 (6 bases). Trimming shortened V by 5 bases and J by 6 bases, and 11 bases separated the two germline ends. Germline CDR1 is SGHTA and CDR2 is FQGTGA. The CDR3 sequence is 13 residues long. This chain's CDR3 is CASSLSSANEQFF. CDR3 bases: TGTGCCAGCAGCCTCTCTAGCGCCAATGAGCAGTTCTTC.

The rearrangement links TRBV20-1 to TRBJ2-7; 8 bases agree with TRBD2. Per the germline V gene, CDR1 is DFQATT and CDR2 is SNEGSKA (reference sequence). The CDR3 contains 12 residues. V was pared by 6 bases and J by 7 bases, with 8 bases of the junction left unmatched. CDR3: CSAPREGKEQYF. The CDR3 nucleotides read TGCAGTGCCCCTCGGGAGGGCAAAGAGCAGTACTTC.

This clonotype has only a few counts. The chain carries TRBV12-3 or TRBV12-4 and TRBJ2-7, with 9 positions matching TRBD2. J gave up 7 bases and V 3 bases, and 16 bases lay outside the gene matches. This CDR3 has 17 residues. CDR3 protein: CASSFQTSGLLGEEQYF. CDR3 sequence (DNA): TGTGCCAGCAGTTTCCAGACTAGCGGCCTACTAGGGGAAGAGCAGTACTTC.

CDR3 DNA sequence: TGCAGCGTACACACCCCGACAGATACGCAGTATTTT. It specifies CSVHTPTDTQYF. The chain recombines TRBV29-1 with TRBJ2-3; no clear D gene. Per the germline V gene, CDR1 is SQVTM and CDR2 is ANQGSEA. V shed 6 bases and J shed 3 bases, with 10 bases lying between them. This CDR3 contains 12 residues.

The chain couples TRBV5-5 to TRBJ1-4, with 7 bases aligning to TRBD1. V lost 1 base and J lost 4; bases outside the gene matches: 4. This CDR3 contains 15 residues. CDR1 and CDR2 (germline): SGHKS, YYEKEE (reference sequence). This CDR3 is CASSLKGAFNEKLFF. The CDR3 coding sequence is TGTGCCAGCAGCTTGAAGGGGGCCTTTAATGAAAAACTGTTTTTT.

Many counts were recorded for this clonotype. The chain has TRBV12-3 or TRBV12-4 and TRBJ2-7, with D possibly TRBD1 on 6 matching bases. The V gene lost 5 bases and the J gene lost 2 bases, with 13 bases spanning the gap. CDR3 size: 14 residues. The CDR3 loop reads CASSAGRTAYEQYF. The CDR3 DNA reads TGTGCCAGCAGTGCGGGCAGGACAGCCTACGAGCAGTACTTC.

Written as DNA, the CDR3 is TGTGCCAGCAGCTCGGGACTAGCCCCCTACGAGCAGTACTTC. This gives the protein CASSSGLAPYEQYF. The chain couples TRBV13 to TRBJ2-7; 9 bases fit TRBD2. V shed 4 bases, J shed 2 bases, and the junction held 3 bases outside the gene matches. The CDR3 has 14 residues. Germline V gene lookup returns CDR1 PRHDT and CDR2 FYEKMQ (reference sequence).

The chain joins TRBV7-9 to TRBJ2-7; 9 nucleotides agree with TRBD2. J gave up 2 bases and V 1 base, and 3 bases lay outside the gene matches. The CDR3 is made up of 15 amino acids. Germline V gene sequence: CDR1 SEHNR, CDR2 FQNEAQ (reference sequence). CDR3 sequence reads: CASSLGWTSAYEQYF. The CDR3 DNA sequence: TGTGCCAGCAGCTTAGGGTGGACTAGCGCCTACGAGCAGTACTTC.

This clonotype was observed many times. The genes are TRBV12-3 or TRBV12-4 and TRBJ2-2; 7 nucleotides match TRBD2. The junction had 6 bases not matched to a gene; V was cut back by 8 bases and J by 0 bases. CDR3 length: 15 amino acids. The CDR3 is CASVGGDANTGELFF. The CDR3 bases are TGTGCCAGCGTGGGGGGGGACGCGAACACCGGGGAGCTGTTTTTT.

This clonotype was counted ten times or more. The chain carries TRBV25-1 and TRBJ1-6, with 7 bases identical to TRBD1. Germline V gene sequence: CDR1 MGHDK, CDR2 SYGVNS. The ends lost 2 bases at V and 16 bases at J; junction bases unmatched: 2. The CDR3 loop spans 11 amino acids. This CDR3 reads CASSEGTELHF. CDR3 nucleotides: TGTGCCAGCAGTGAAGGGACAGAGCTCCACTTT.